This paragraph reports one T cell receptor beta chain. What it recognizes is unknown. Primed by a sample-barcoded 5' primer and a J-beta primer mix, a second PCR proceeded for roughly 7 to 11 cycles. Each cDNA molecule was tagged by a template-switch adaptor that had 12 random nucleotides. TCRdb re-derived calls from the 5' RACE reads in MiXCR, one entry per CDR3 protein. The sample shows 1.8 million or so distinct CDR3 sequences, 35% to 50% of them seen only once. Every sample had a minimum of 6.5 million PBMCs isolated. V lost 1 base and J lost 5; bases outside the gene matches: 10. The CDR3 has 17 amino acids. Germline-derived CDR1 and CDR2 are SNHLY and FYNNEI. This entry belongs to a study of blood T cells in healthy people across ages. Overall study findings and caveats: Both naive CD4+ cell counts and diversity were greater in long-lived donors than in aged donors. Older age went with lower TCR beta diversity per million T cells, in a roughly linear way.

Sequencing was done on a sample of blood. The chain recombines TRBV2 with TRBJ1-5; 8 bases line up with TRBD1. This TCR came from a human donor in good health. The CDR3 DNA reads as TGTGCCAGCAGTGAAGGTGGACCCGGGACAGGAGATCAGCCCCAGCATTTT. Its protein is CASSEGGPGTGDQPQHF.